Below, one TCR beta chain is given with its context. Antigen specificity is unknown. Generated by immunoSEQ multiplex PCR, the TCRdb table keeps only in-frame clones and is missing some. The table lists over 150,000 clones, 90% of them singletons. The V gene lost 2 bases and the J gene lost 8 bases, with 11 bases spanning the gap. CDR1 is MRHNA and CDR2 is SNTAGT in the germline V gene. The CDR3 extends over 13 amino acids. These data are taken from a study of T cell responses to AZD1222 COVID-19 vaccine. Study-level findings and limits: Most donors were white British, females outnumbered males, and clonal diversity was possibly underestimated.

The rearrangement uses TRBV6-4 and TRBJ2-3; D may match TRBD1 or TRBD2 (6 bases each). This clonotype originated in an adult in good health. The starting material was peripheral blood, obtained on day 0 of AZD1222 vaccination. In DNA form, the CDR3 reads TGTGCCAGCAGTGACGGGGGGCTCGGTACGCAGTATTTT. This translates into CASSDGGLGTQYF.